A single T cell receptor beta chain is shown here with its context. Its antigen is currently unknown. Assay used: immunoSEQ multiplex PCR; TCRdb lists only in-frame clones, some missing. The repertoire holds about 1.4 million clones, around 97% seen once, with more than 0.9% in the top ten. The data are from a study of shared clonotypes between healthy human individuals. Findings and limits, study-wide: Non-shared clonotypes had lower generation probabilities than those shared by all four donors.

This CDR3 contains 15 residues. Germline-derived CDR1 and CDR2 are MDHEN and SYDVKM. The V and J ends lost 2 bases and 0 bases respectively, with 10 bases between them. The sequencing sample was made of naive CD4+ T cells sorted from blood. Described subset: CD45RA+ positively selected. The sequence came from a young man in good health. This chain joins TRBV28 and TRBJ1-2; D unclear. CDR3 in DNA: TGTGCCAGCAGTTTACGGGCGGGTCCTAACTATGGCTACACCTTC. Translating gives CASSLRAGPNYGYTF.